The next 23 T cell receptor beta chains were all read from a single sample in a study of OX40 agonist ivuxolimab in advanced cancers. The table came from immunoSEQ multiplex PCR; TCRdb's copy has only in-frame clones and leaves some out. Altogether approximately 56,000 clones are present, around 87% being singletons, with the ten largest covering 1.8%. This specimen consisted of CD4+ or CD8+ T cells sorted from blood, obtained in a trial of the OX40 agonist ivuxolimab. These receptors all come from an adult with an advanced solid tumor such as melanoma, head and neck, liver or kidney cancer.

The chain recombines TRBV28 with TRBJ2-1; D unclear. The CDR3 is 15 amino acids. The V end was cut by 5 bases, the J end by 3 bases, with 14 bases between. CDR1 is MDHEN and CDR2 is SYDVKM in the germline V gene. The CDR3 bases are TGTGCCAGCAGTCCTCGTGGGTCCCGCTACAATGAGCAGTTCTTC. Translation gives CASSPRGSRYNEQFF.

The chain employs TRBV5-6 and TRBJ1-2; D gene unclear. CDR1 is SGHDT and CDR2 is YYEEEE in the germline V gene. CDR3 length equals 13 residues. Trimming left V 1 base short and J 7 bases short, with 11 bases between. CDR3: CASSLTDRGGYTF. CDR3 DNA: TGTGCCAGCAGCTTGACTGATCGTGGTGGCTACACCTTC.

This chain joins TRBV19 and TRBJ2-1; unclear D gene. The ends were cut back, 4 bases at V and 4 bases at J, with 2 bases in the middle. CDR1 and CDR2 from the germline V gene are LNHDA and SQIVND (reference sequence). The CDR3 has 11 residues. The CDR3 DNA follows: TGTGCCAGTAGTAGTTACAATGAGCAGTTCTTC. Translation gives CASSSYNEQFF.

The CDR3 DNA is TGTGCCAGCAGCGGCGGGACTAGGGGCACAGATACGCAGTATTTT. Its translation is CASSGGTRGTDTQYF. This chain uses TRBV9 with TRBJ2-3, with 8 bases fitting TRBD2. The CDR3 covers 15 residues. V was pared by 3 bases and J by 1 base, with 4 bases of the junction left unmatched. CDR1 and CDR2 (germline): SGDLS, YYNGEE.

This chain uses TRBV6-1 with TRBJ2-1; D gene ambiguous. Trimming cost V 5 bases and J 10 bases, with 18 bases left between them. CDR3 length equals 14 residues. Germline V gene sequence: CDR1 MNHNS, CDR2 SASEGT. The CDR3 here is CASSRSEAADEQFF. The DNA of the CDR3 is TGTGCCAGCAGTCGAAGCGAGGCGGCCGACGAGCAGTTCTTC.

The rearrangement uses TRBV7-2 and TRBJ2-5, with D tentatively TRBD1 (6 bases). The CDR3 is 14 residues long. V lost 2 bases and J lost 1, with 8 bases in between. Germline V gives CDR1 SGHTA, CDR2 FQGNSA. This CDR3 is CASSLRTVQETQYF. The CDR3 nucleotides read TGTGCCAGCAGCTTAAGGACAGTCCAAGAGACCCAGTACTTC.

The rearrangement links TRBV11-2 to TRBJ1-3; 7 positions agree with TRBD1. CDR3 length equals 16 residues. CDR1 SGHAT and CDR2 FQNNGV come from the germline V gene. The V segment lost 5 bases and the J segment 0 bases; nucleotides outside the gene matches: 7. CDR3 residues: CASSPWTGTSGNTIYF. In DNA, the CDR3 is TGTGCCAGCAGCCCCTGGACAGGCACCTCTGGAAACACCATATATTTT.

The V and J genes are TRBV6-6 and TRBJ2-7; TRBD1 agrees at 7 bases. V lost 4 bases to trimming and J lost 0 bases; unmatched junction nucleotides: 6. Germline CDR1 and CDR2: MNHNY and SVGAGI (reference sequence). The CDR3 runs 15 residues. Here the CDR3 DNA reads TGTGCCAGCAGTTTGTGGGGACAGAGCTCCTACGAGCAGTACGTC. Amino acid sequence: CASSLWGQSSYEQYV.

The CDR3 here is CASSLGLADISGYTF. For the CDR3, the DNA is TGTGCCAGCAGCTTAGGGCTTGCGGACATCTCTGGCTACACCTTC. V is TRBV7-9 and J is TRBJ1-2, with D perhaps TRBD1 (5 bases). The CDR3 extends over 15 amino acids. CDR1 is SEHNR, CDR2 FQNEAQ, per germline (reference sequence). Deletions cut 1 base from V and 7 bases from J, with 16 bases between.

This chain links TRBV25-1 with TRBJ1-3; D is uncertain. CDR3 length: 15 amino acids. The V end lost 7 bases, the J end lost 2 bases, and 15 bases lay between the germline ends. Germline assignment: CDR1 MGHDK and CDR2 SYGVNS. The CDR3 protein is CASKFKAGTGNTIYF. CDR3 nucleotide sequence: TGTGCCAGCAAATTTAAGGCGGGTACTGGAAACACCATATATTTT.

This chain uses TRBV19 with TRBJ1-1, with D maybe TRBD1 (5 bases). V dropped 5 bases and J dropped 2 bases, with 12 bases sitting between them. There are 14 residues in the CDR3. Germline CDR1 and CDR2: LNHDA and SQIVND (reference sequence). The CDR3 region is CASSLDTYNTEAFF. The CDR3 DNA is TGTGCCAGTAGTTTGGACACGTACAACACTGAAGCTTTCTTT.

The J gene is TRBJ2-7, the V gene TRBV7-9, with D tentatively TRBD1 (6 bases). Per the germline V gene, CDR1 is SEHNR and CDR2 is FQNEAQ (reference sequence). The CDR3 loop spans 14 amino acids. Trimming left V 6 bases short and J 0 bases short, with 12 bases between. The CDR3 sequence: CASSLDSDSYEQYF. CDR3 sequence (DNA): TGTGCCAGCAGTCTGGACAGTGACTCCTACGAGCAGTACTTC.

This chain uses TRBV28 with TRBJ1-5, with no clear D. Germline V CDR1 and CDR2: MDHEN, SYDVKM. The V and J ends lost 1 base and 4 bases respectively, with 8 bases between them. This CDR3 is 14 amino acids long. The CDR3 protein is CASSLSQPNQPQHF. The CDR3 DNA sequence: TGTGCCAGCAGTTTATCTCAGCCTAATCAGCCCCAGCATTTT.

This sequence joins TRBV14 and TRBJ2-1, with D possibly matching TRBD2 (6 bases). Trimming removed 6 bases from V and 10 bases from J, with 19 bases in between. From germline, CDR1 is SGHDN and CDR2 FVKESK. The CDR3 consists of 14 residues. The CDR3 reads CASRSRGSKGEQFF. The CDR3 DNA reads as TGTGCCAGCAGGAGTCGGGGGTCCAAGGGGGAGCAGTTCTTC.

Of note for this clone: Other DNA sequences from this sample encode an identical CDR3 as well. The gene calls are TRBV7-9 and TRBJ1-5, with D unresolved. Trimming shortened V by 1 base and J by 6 bases, and 7 bases separated the two germline ends. Germline CDR1 is SEHNR and CDR2 is FQNEAQ (reference sequence). This CDR3 has 13 amino acids. CDR3: CASSLGERQPQHF. CDR3 DNA: TGTGCCAGCAGCTTAGGGGAACGTCAGCCCCAGCATTTT.

CDR3 DNA: TGTGCCAGCAGGCGAACCGGGACTAGGAAAGAGACCCAGTACTTC. The encoded protein is CASRRTGTRKETQYF. The chain has TRBV6-5 and TRBJ2-5, with 8 bases aligning to TRBD2. Germline lookup yields CDR1 MNHEY and CDR2 SVGAGI. Losses at the gene ends were 6 bases for V and 3 bases for J; bases not matched to a gene: 9. This CDR3 has 15 residues.

The V and J genes are TRBV15 and TRBJ2-3; 12 positions agree with TRBD1. CDR1 is LNHNV, CDR2 YYDKDF, per germline (reference sequence). Trimming cost V 1 base and J 5 bases; bases outside gene matches: 4. This CDR3 has 16 amino acids. The chain's CDR3 is CATSRVGTGGRDTQYF. The CDR3 DNA follows: TGTGCCACCAGCAGAGTAGGGACAGGGGGCAGAGATACGCAGTATTTT.

The chain joins TRBV14 to TRBJ2-1; 7 bases line up with TRBD2. The CDR3 has 14 residues. From germline, CDR1 is SGHDN and CDR2 FVKESK. V shed 3 bases, J shed 7 bases, and the junction held 6 bases outside the gene matches. The CDR3 coding sequence is TGTGCCAGCAGCCAGGCGGGAGTTCCGAATGAGCAGTTCTTC. Residues: CASSQAGVPNEQFF.

The rearrangement uses TRBV11-2 and TRBJ2-6, with D unresolved. Germline V gene sequence: CDR1 SGHAT, CDR2 FQNNGV. CDR3 length: 16 residues. The V end was cut by 5 bases, the J end by 0 bases, with 11 bases between. The CDR3 loop reads CASSQLLVSGANVLTF. CDR3 sequence (DNA): TGTGCCAGCAGCCAGTTATTAGTCTCTGGGGCCAACGTCCTGACTTTC.

This clone was seen a handful of times. The rearrangement uses TRBV6-5 and TRBJ1-1, with D unclear. Germline V gene lookup returns CDR1 MNHEY and CDR2 SVGAGI. Trimming cost V 5 bases and J 5 bases, with 15 bases left between them. The CDR3 sequence is 14 residues long. The CDR3 spells CASSSPREVTEAFF. In DNA form, the CDR3 reads TGTGCCAGCAGTAGCCCTCGAGAGGTTACTGAAGCTTTCTTT.

The chain has TRBV7-2 and TRBJ1-1, with TRBD1 matching over 7 bases. V shed 5 bases, J shed 5 bases, and the junction held 8 bases outside the gene matches. Germline CDR1 and CDR2: SGHTA and FQGNSA. The CDR3 covers 14 residues. The CDR3 spells CASSTQGLGTEAFF. The CDR3 nucleotides are TGTGCCAGCAGCACACAGGGGCTCGGGACTGAAGCTTTCTTT.

This clone was counted only a few times. V usage is TRBV6-5 and J usage is TRBJ1-5, with D maybe TRBD1 (6 bases). The germline V and J ends were trimmed by 5 bases and 11 bases, with 19 bases remaining between them. The germline CDR1 and CDR2 sequences are MNHEY and SVGAGI. This CDR3 is built from 14 residues. Here the CDR3 DNA reads TGTGCCAGCAGTCCAGGGGTCCCTGGCGTGGCCCAGCATTTT. Translation: CASSPGVPGVAQHF.

Here the CDR3 reads CASSLLGIGTEAFF. The CDR3 nucleotides read TGTGCCAGCAGCTTACTGGGTATCGGCACTGAAGCTTTCTTT. V is TRBV7-9 and J is TRBJ1-1; D ambiguous. This CDR3 comprises 14 residues. Germline V gives CDR1 SEHNR, CDR2 FQNEAQ (reference sequence). V lost 2 bases and J 4 bases, leaving 11 bases between the germline ends.